These 29 T cell receptor beta chains came from one sample sequenced in a study of blood T cells in healthy people across ages. Alongside a J-beta primer mix, a sample-barcoded 5' primer served in a second PCR lasting 7 to 11 cycles. One entry per CDR3 protein, called by TCRdb with MiXCR from the 5' RACE reads. Of roughly 1,800,000 distinct CDR3 sequences in the sample, around 50% were seen once. The source material was blood. These receptors came from a woman aged 40 to 55 in good health.

This clonotype has a handful of counts. The rearrangement links TRBV4-3 to TRBJ2-3; tentatively, D is TRBD1 (5 bases). Germline CDR1 LGHNA, CDR2 YSLEER. CDR3 length equals 17 residues. The V and J ends lost 0 bases and 1 base respectively, with 14 bases between them. The CDR3 bases are TGCGCCAGCAGCCAAGATATAGCCAGGGCGGGCACAGATACGCAGTATTTT. The encoded protein is CASSQDIARAGTDTQYF.

In its sample, this clonotype was seen a few times. J is TRBJ2-4 and V is TRBV7-2; a possible D gene is TRBD2 (6 bases). Trimming took 5 bases from V and 0 from J, leaving 17 bases between them. Germline values: CDR1 SGHTA, CDR2 FQGNSA. This CDR3 is 17 amino acids long. The CDR3 DNA is TGTGCCAGCAGCCCAGGGTCGGGGGTACTAGCCAAAAACATTCAGTACTTC. Its protein product is CASSPGSGVLAKNIQYF.

This clonotype has just one count. The rearrangement links TRBV7-9 to TRBJ2-1; possibly TRBD1 or TRBD2 for D (6 bases each). Germline V gene sequence: CDR1 SEHNR, CDR2 FQNEAQ (reference sequence). With 5 bases removed from V and 14 bases from J, the gap between germline ends came to 13 bases. The CDR3 covers 11 residues. The CDR3 loop is CASSTGGIKFF. The CDR3 DNA follows: TGTGCCAGCAGCACCGGGGGCATAAAGTTCTTC.

The chain uses TRBV6-5 and TRBJ2-3, with D possibly being TRBD1 or TRBD2 (5 bases each). V dropped 2 bases and J dropped 1 base, with 22 bases sitting between them. CDR3 length equals 19 residues. Germline V gene lookup returns CDR1 MNHEY and CDR2 SVGAGI. The CDR3 nucleotides are TGTGCCAGCAGTTACGGTCTAATCACGGGACGGATAGGCACAGATACGCAGTATTTT. The encoded protein is CASSYGLITGRIGTDTQYF.

A few counts support this clonotype. The V call is TRBV7-7, the J call TRBJ2-5; perhaps TRBD2 as D (6 bases). CDR1 SSHAT and CDR2 FNYEAQ come from the germline V gene (reference sequence). This CDR3 region has 13 residues. The CDR3 is CASGRESIGTQYF. The CDR3 region has the DNA TGTGCTAGCGGCAGGGAGTCGATTGGGACCCAGTACTTC.

The chain is built from TRBV20-1 and TRBJ1-4, with 10 positions matching TRBD1. V was pared by 0 bases and J by 7 bases, with 11 bases of the junction left unmatched. Germline V gene data show CDR1 as DFQATT and CDR2 as SNEGSKA (reference sequence). This CDR3 is 17 amino acids long. CDR3 residues: CSARDLETGGRGEKLFF. CDR3 bases: TGCAGTGCTAGAGATCTGGAGACAGGGGGCAGGGGTGAAAAACTGTTTTTT.

CDR3 nucleotides: TGTGCCAGCAGTTCCACAGGGTATGGCAATCAGCCCCAGCATTTT. Translated, it gives CASSSTGYGNQPQHF. The chain couples TRBV28 to TRBJ1-5; D perhaps matches TRBD1 (6 bases). V lost 4 bases and J 2 bases, leaving 12 bases between the germline ends. This CDR3 is 15 amino acids long. Germline values: CDR1 MDHEN, CDR2 SYDVKM.

In this sample, this clonotype turned up a few times. The V gene is TRBV10-3, the J gene TRBJ2-3; 7 nucleotides align to TRBD1. Per the germline V gene, CDR1 is ENHRY and CDR2 is SYGVKD. The V and J ends lost 7 bases and 2 bases, in that order; junction bases with no gene match: 3. CDR3 size: 13 residues. CDR3 nucleotide sequence: TGTGCCATCAAGACAGGGACCACAGATACGCAGTATTTT. It codes for CAIKTGTTDTQYF.

The CDR3 DNA sequence: TGCGCCAGCAGCTTACAGACAGGGGGAGATACGCAGTATTTT. As protein: CASSLQTGGDTQYF. V usage is TRBV5-1 and J usage is TRBJ2-3; 9 bases agree with TRBD1. The CDR3 runs 14 residues. Germline assignment: CDR1 SGHRS and CDR2 YFSETQ. Trimming removed 2 bases from V and 5 bases from J; junction bases left unmatched: 3.

The genes are TRBV7-3 and TRBJ1-1; D is unresolved. The CDR3 has 15 residues. In germline, CDR1 is SGHTA, CDR2 FQGTGA. V shed 1 base and J shed 4 bases, with 13 bases lying between them. The chain's CDR3 is CASSLNVGFGTEAFF. The CDR3 nucleotides are TGTGCCAGCAGCTTAAATGTCGGGTTCGGCACTGAAGCTTTCTTT.

This clonotype was found once. V and J are TRBV20-1 and TRBJ2-3; TRBD1 agrees at 9 bases. The CDR3 has 17 residues. The junction had 14 bases not matched to a gene; V was cut back by 6 bases and J by 1 base. Germline V gene sequence: CDR1 DFQATT, CDR2 SNEGSKA (reference sequence). CDR3 amino acids: CSAPPGQGISGTDTQYF. The CDR3 region has the DNA TGCAGTGCACCGCCGGGACAGGGTATATCTGGCACAGATACGCAGTATTTT.

The CDR3 is CATSYRGEQIYGYTF. As DNA, the CDR3 is TGTGCCACCAGCTACCGGGGCGAACAGATTTATGGCTACACCTTC. This rearrangement joins TRBV15 to TRBJ1-2, with D perhaps TRBD1 (5 bases). Between the trimmed V and J ends, which lost 5 bases and 5 bases, there was a span of 18 bases. Germline loops: CDR1 LNHNV, CDR2 YYDKDF (reference sequence). The CDR3 runs to 15 residues.

This clonotype was observed once. The chain recombines TRBV2 with TRBJ2-1, with 8 bases matching TRBD2. Trimming at V came to 1 base and at J to 7 bases, leaving 12 bases not matched to a gene. Looked up from germline, CDR1 is SNHLY and CDR2 is FYNNEI. The CDR3 loop spans 17 amino acids. The CDR3 loop reads CASSEGVGRGALNEQFF. As DNA, the CDR3 is TGTGCCAGCAGTGAAGGGGTCGGGCGGGGGGCGTTAAATGAGCAGTTCTTC.

This chain joins TRBV28 and TRBJ2-1; no definite D call. Germline-derived CDR1 and CDR2 are MDHEN and SYDVKM. This CDR3 has 14 residues. The V end lost 3 bases, the J end lost 3 bases, and 9 bases lay between the germline ends. In DNA form, the CDR3 reads TGTGCCAGCAGTTTGGAGTCCCTCTACAATGAGCAGTTCTTC. Amino acids: CASSLESLYNEQFF.

This clonotype showed up just a few times. The rearrangement joins TRBV27 to TRBJ2-5; 7 positions match TRBD1. The J call may not be correct, given that the DNA end is closer to TRBJ2-7. CDR1 MNHEY and CDR2 SMNVEV come from the germline V gene (reference sequence). The CDR3 totals 13 residues. The DNA of the CDR3 is TGTGCCAGCAGCCATAGCCGGGACAGCGAGCAGTACTTC. Protein product: CASSHSRDSEQYF.

This chain joins TRBV7-8 and TRBJ2-3; the D gene is possibly TRBD2 (6 bases). This CDR3 has 16 amino acids. Trimming took off 0 bases at V and 2 bases at J, with 12 bases between the two ends. Per the germline V gene, CDR1 is SGHVS and CDR2 is FQNEAQ. The CDR3 loop is CASSLAPSGYTDTQYF. The CDR3 region has the DNA TGTGCCAGCAGCTTAGCCCCCAGCGGGTACACAGATACGCAGTATTTT.

The chain uses TRBV7-9 and TRBJ2-3; tentative D call: TRBD2 (5 bases). The CDR3 length is 15 residues. Germline-derived CDR1 and CDR2 are SEHNR and FQNEAQ (reference sequence). The V and J ends lost 3 bases and 0 bases respectively, with 10 bases between them. CDR3 region: CASSLRRTSTDTQYF. In nucleotides, the CDR3 is TGTGCCAGCAGCTTGAGGCGGACTAGCACAGATACGCAGTATTTT.

This clonotype has a handful of counts. The rearrangement links TRBV6-1 to TRBJ1-2; 10 nucleotides align to TRBD1. With V trimmed by 11 bases and J by 8 bases, 5 bases remained unmatched. This CDR3 is 11 amino acids long. In germline, CDR1 is MNHNS, CDR2 SASEGT. For the CDR3, the DNA is TGTGCCGGGACAGGGGTCAGGGGCTACACCTTC. It translates to CAGTGVRGYTF.

Remarks on this clonotype: Being one base from a much bigger clone, this may be a read error. The rearrangement uses TRBV27 and TRBJ2-5, with 9 bases identical to TRBD1. The CDR3 has 15 residues. Per germline, CDR1 MNHEY and CDR2 SMNVEV (reference sequence). Trimming at V came to 6 bases and at J to 11 bases, leaving 16 bases not matched to a gene. DNA for the CDR3: TGTGCCAGCAGGAAGGGACAGGGTAAAAGCAATGAGCAGTACTTC. Its protein product is CASRKGQGKSNEQYF.

The chain combines TRBV6-2 or TRBV6-3 with TRBJ1-2; TRBD1 matches at 8 bases. The V and J ends lost 2 bases and 7 bases, in that order; junction bases with no gene match: 12. The CDR3 is 16 amino acids. Germline V gene data show CDR1 as MNHEY and CDR2 as SVGEGT. CDR3 sequence (DNA): TGTGCCAGCAGTTACGGATCCCCGCCAGGGGGCTTTGGCTACACCTTC. This codes for CASSYGSPPGGFGYTF.

This sequence joins TRBV4-3 and TRBJ2-1, with D uncertain. Trimming cost V 0 bases and J 10 bases, with 16 bases left between them. This CDR3 has 15 residues. Germline V gene sequence: CDR1 LGHNA, CDR2 YSLEER. This CDR3 is CASSQDLGTLREQFF. CDR3 bases: TGCGCCAGCAGCCAAGATTTGGGAACCCTTCGCGAGCAGTTCTTC.

The CDR3 coding sequence is TGTGCCAGCAGCGAGCAAGGGACGTATAATGGCTACACCTTC. Encoded protein: CASSEQGTYNGYTF. The rearrangement links TRBV9 to TRBJ1-2, with D possibly being TRBD1 (5 bases). The V gene lost 3 bases and the J gene lost 6 bases, with 15 bases spanning the gap. Per germline, CDR1 SGDLS and CDR2 YYNGEE. CDR3 length: 14 amino acids.

This clonotype was counted between two and nine times. The rearrangement joins TRBV6-2 or TRBV6-3 to TRBJ2-3; D is perhaps TRBD1 or TRBD2 (5 bases each). V shed 5 bases and J shed 1 base, with 10 bases lying between them. The length of the CDR3 is 14 residues. Germline assignment: CDR1 MNHEY and CDR2 SVGEGT. Here the CDR3 reads CASSTPGRTDTQYF. The CDR3 coding sequence is TGTGCCAGCAGTACCCCGGGACGCACAGATACGCAGTATTTT.

The V call is TRBV4-3, the J call TRBJ2-1, with unresolved D. V gave up 2 bases and J gave up 0 bases, with 11 bases separating them. The CDR3 sequence is 16 residues long. From germline, CDR1 is LGHNA and CDR2 YSLEER. The CDR3 DNA follows: TGCGCCAGCAGCCAACTTTCATCCAGCTCCTACAATGAGCAGTTCTTC. Amino acid sequence: CASSQLSSSSYNEQFF.

This clonotype was seen a handful of times. The V call is TRBV7-2, the J call TRBJ2-5, with D perhaps TRBD1 or TRBD2 (7 bases each). The CDR3 has 17 residues. V lost 5 bases to trimming and J lost 2 bases, with 21 bases between them. CDR1 is SGHTA, CDR2 FQGNSA, per germline. CDR3 DNA sequence: TGTGCCAGCAGCAAGGGGACAGTCAGGGGGGGTCAAGAGACCCAGTACTTC. This translates into CASSKGTVRGGQETQYF.

The rearrangement links TRBV19 to TRBJ2-7; no clear D gene. The tail of the sequence fits TRBJ2-5 better, so the J call may be wrong. This CDR3 contains 15 residues. CDR1 and CDR2 from the germline V gene are LNHDA and SQIVND (reference sequence). The CDR3: CASSSSGLVGETQYF. The CDR3 coding sequence is TGTGCCAGTAGTTCGAGTGGCCTAGTGGGAGAGACCCAGTACTTC.

The chain carries TRBV28 and TRBJ2-1, with a tentative D call TRBD2 (5 bases). The germline V and J ends were trimmed by 7 bases and 10 bases, with 14 bases remaining between them. The CDR3 sequence is 12 residues long. Germline loops: CDR1 MDHEN, CDR2 SYDVKM. The CDR3 region is CASKVAGGEQFF. The CDR3 bases are TGTGCCAGCAAAGTGGCGGGTGGGGAGCAGTTCTTC.

This clonotype was recorded at least ten times. The CDR3 loop is CASSFKGDYGYTF. The CDR3 coding sequence is TGTGCCAGCAGTTTTAAGGGGGACTATGGCTACACCTTC. The chain uses TRBV12-3 or TRBV12-4 and TRBJ1-2; maybe TRBD1 (6 bases). This CDR3 spans 13 amino acids. Trimming shortened V by 3 bases and J by 3 bases, and 8 bases separated the two germline ends.

The sample holds a few counts of this clonotype. The genes are TRBV20-1 and TRBJ2-7; TRBD1 aligns across 12 bases. The ends lost 5 bases at V and 5 bases at J; junction bases unmatched: 7. CDR3 length: 14 amino acids. The germline V gene has CDR1 DFQATT and CDR2 SNEGSKA (reference sequence). Here the CDR3 DNA reads TGCAGTGCTTTTCTGGGGACAGGGGGCCACGAGCAGTACTTC. Protein product: CSAFLGTGGHEQYF.